These 13 T cell receptor beta chains were sequenced from one sample in a study of T cells after yellow fever vaccination. TCRdb independently ran MiXCR on the 5' RACE reads; one entry per CDR3 protein. The sample carries 450,000 to 650,000 distinct CDR3 sequences, 20% to 25% recorded once. The sample was PBMCs, taken 20 to 25 days after the first yellow fever vaccination. The receptors were sampled from a man aged 18-30 years who received the YFV17D yellow fever vaccine.

The chain employs TRBV6-2 or TRBV6-3 and TRBJ2-3, with a weak D call TRBD2 (6 bases). V was shortened by 6 bases and J by 0 bases, with 13 bases between the two germline ends. CDR3 length equals 15 residues. From germline, CDR1 is MNHEY and CDR2 SVGEGT. Written as DNA, the CDR3 is TGTGCCAGCAGACCGGAGGGAAAAAGCACAGATACGCAGTATTTT. This codes for CASRPEGKSTDTQYF.

This clonotype was seen more than once but under ten times. The chain joins TRBV11-2 to TRBJ2-3; 7 positions match TRBD1. The V segment lost 4 bases and the J segment 2 bases; nucleotides outside the gene matches: 6. This CDR3 has 15 amino acids. Germline assignment: CDR1 SGHAT and CDR2 FQNNGV. The CDR3 region has the DNA TGTGCCAGCAGCTCCCCCGGGACAGTCACAGATACGCAGTATTTT. Its translation is CASSSPGTVTDTQYF. The whole variable domain, filled in from reference TRBV11-2 and TRBJ2-3, reads EAGVAQSPRYKIIEKRQSVAFWCNPISGHATLYWYQQILGQGPKLLIQFQNNGVVDDSQLPKDRFSAERLKGVDSTLKIQPAKLEDSAVYLCASSSPGTVTDTQYFGPGTRLTVL.

This clonotype was found a few times. The J gene is TRBJ2-3, the V gene TRBV6-4; 12 bases line up with TRBD2. The CDR3 length is 15 residues. V lost 7 bases to trimming and J lost 6 bases; unmatched junction nucleotides: 8. The germline V gene encodes CDR1 MRHNA and CDR2 SNTAGT. For the CDR3, the DNA is TGTGCCAGCAATCCTAGCGGGGGGGCCATGGATACGCAGTATTTT. Translated: CASNPSGGAMDTQYF.

The J gene is TRBJ2-1, the V gene TRBV19; 10 bases line up with TRBD2. Germline-derived CDR1 and CDR2 are LNHDA and SQIVND (reference sequence). This CDR3 contains 13 residues. V was clipped by 3 bases and J by 12 bases; unmatched bases: 5. The CDR3 loop reads CASSIRLAGVQFF. The CDR3 coding sequence is TGTGCCAGTAGTATTCGTCTAGCGGGGGTGCAGTTCTTC.

This clonotype was found a few times. V and J are TRBV20-1 and TRBJ2-5, with 8 nucleotides matching TRBD2. Losses at the gene ends were 3 bases for V and 5 bases for J; bases not matched to a gene: 8. This CDR3 region has 14 residues. CDR1 DFQATT and CDR2 SNEGSKA come from the germline V gene (reference sequence). CDR3 DNA sequence: TGCAGTGCTAGTGGTTTAGCGGGGACGGAGACCCAGTACTTC. This sequence encodes CSASGLAGTETQYF.

This sequence joins TRBV5-1 and TRBJ2-6; D not certain. The CDR3 extends over 17 amino acids. V was clipped by 0 bases and J by 1 base, with 11 bases between them. Germline V CDR1 and CDR2: SGHRS, YFSETQ. CDR3 nucleotide sequence: TGCGCCAGCAGCTTGGGGCCAGTCGGTTCTGGGGCCAACGTCCTGACTTTC. It encodes CASSLGPVGSGANVLTF.

The V gene is TRBV6-1, the J gene TRBJ1-2, with TRBD1 matching 10 bases. With 6 bases clipped from V and 8 bases from J, the junction kept 9 bases outside the gene matches. This CDR3 region has 14 residues. CDR1 is MNHNS and CDR2 is SASEGT in the germline V gene. DNA for the CDR3: TGTGCCAGCAGGAACAGCGGGACAGGGGTCGGCTACACCTTC. This encodes CASRNSGTGVGYTF.

In its sample, this clonotype was seen a few times. V is TRBV5-1 and J is TRBJ1-1; 7 positions match TRBD1. V lost 2 bases and J lost 3; bases outside the gene matches: 10. The CDR3 is made up of 16 amino acids. Germline CDR1 SGHRS, CDR2 YFSETQ. The CDR3 DNA sequence: TGCGCCAGCAGCTTCAACACTCAGGGGGTTGACACTGAAGCTTTCTTT. This translates into CASSFNTQGVDTEAFF.

The chain couples TRBV29-1 to TRBJ2-3; D gene uncertain. The CDR3 spans 14 residues. Germline V gene lookup returns CDR1 SQVTM and CDR2 ANQGSEA. The V end lost 6 bases, the J end lost 6 bases, and 19 bases lay between the germline ends. CDR3 sequence reads: CSVQGWAGWDTQYF. The CDR3 nucleotides read TGCAGCGTCCAAGGATGGGCAGGCTGGGATACGCAGTATTTT.

This clonotype was observed a few times. V gene TRBV20-1 combines with J gene TRBJ2-5; 7 nucleotides line up with TRBD2. V gave up 0 bases and J gave up 3 bases; unmatched junction bases: 10. This CDR3 spans 16 amino acids. Germline V gene data show CDR1 as DFQATT and CDR2 as SNEGSKA (reference sequence). As DNA, the CDR3 is TGCAGTGCTAGAGATATTCTAGGGAGGGCGAAAGAGACCCAGTACTTC. This encodes CSARDILGRAKETQYF.

This chain links TRBV3-1 with TRBJ2-7; 7 bases match TRBD2. V shed 0 bases, J shed 6 bases, and the junction held 11 bases outside the gene matches. The CDR3 covers 16 residues. Per germline, CDR1 LGHDT and CDR2 YNNKEL (reference sequence). As DNA, the CDR3 is TGTGCCAGCAGCCAAGATCAGTTTGGGGGGGGGTCCGAGCAGTACTTC. The encoded protein is CASSQDQFGGGSEQYF.

This clonotype was observed at least ten times. This chain links TRBV5-1 with TRBJ2-1, with TRBD1 matching 7 bases. Germline assignment: CDR1 SGHRS and CDR2 YFSETQ. The CDR3 covers 13 residues. After removal of 4 bases from V and 8 bases from J, the junction contained 6 bases not matched to a gene. Here the CDR3 DNA reads TGCGCCAGCAGCCCGACAGGGCGCGATGAGCAGTTCTTC. It yields the protein CASSPTGRDEQFF.

The chain carries TRBV20-1 and TRBJ1-5; D is unresolved. There are 15 residues in the CDR3. Germline V gene sequence: CDR1 DFQATT, CDR2 SNEGSKA (reference sequence). Trimming left V 4 bases short and J 5 bases short, with 18 bases between. The CDR3: CSAIKVEGGYQPQHF. In DNA form, the CDR3 reads TGCAGTGCTATAAAGGTGGAGGGTGGCTATCAGCCCCAGCATTTT.